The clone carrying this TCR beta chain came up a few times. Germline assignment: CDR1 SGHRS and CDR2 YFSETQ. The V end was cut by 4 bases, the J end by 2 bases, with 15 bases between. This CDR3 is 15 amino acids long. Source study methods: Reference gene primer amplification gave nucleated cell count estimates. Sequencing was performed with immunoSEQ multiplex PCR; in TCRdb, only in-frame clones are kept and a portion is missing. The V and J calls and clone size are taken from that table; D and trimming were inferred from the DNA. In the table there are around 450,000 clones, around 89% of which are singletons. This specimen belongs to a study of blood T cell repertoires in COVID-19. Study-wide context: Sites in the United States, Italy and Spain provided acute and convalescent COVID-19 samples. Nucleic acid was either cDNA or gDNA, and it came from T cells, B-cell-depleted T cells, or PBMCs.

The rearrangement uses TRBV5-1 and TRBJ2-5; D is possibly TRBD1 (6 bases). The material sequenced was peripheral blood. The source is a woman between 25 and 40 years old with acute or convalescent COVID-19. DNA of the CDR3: TGCGCCAGCAGCCCACAACTAGGGGGACAAGAGACCCAGTACTTC. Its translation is CASSPQLGGQETQYF.